The rows below give T cell receptor beta chains drawn from one sample of a study of blood T cell repertoires in COVID-19. Data came from immunoSEQ multiplex PCR; TCRdb stores just in-frame clones and leaves some out. The sample shows about 130,000 clones, around 81% of them seen only once. The sample comprised peripheral blood. These receptors were taken from a young man with COVID-19, enrolled during active disease. The CDR3 runs from the conserved cysteine through the conserved F or W. D genes are given only for firm matches. Size is omitted from some rows. Given values are once, few, many or a class for expanded clones.

d_gene	v_gene	abundance	j_gene	CDR3aa	CDR3nt
NA	TRBV21-1	NA	TRBJ1-1	CASSFPDRGDTEAFF	TGTGCCAGCAGCTTTCCTGACAGGGGGGACACTGAAGCTTTCTTT
NA	TRBV2	few	TRBJ1-5	CASSEALDSNQPQHF	TGTGCCAGCAGTGAAGCGCTAGATAGCAATCAGCCCCAGCATTTT
NA	TRBV5-1	once	TRBJ1-2	CASSLNPYNYGYTF	TGCGCCAGCAGCCTTAACCCCTACAACTATGGCTACACCTTC
NA	TRBV28	NA	TRBJ2-7	CASSNRYEQYF	TGTGCCAGCAGCAACAGGTACGAGCAGTACTTC
NA	TRBV7-9	NA	TRBJ1-4	CASSLGGSNEKLFF	TGTGCCAGCAGCTTAGGAGGGTCGAATGAAAAACTGTTTTTT
NA	TRBV10-3	NA	TRBJ1-3	CATGQLVGNTIYF	TGTGCCACCGGACAGCTGGTTGGAAACACCATATATTTT
TRBD2	TRBV4-2	once	TRBJ2-7	CASSLSGTSYEQYF	TGTGCCAGCAGCCTTAGCGGGACCTCCTACGAGCAGTACTTC
NA	TRBV5-4	once	TRBJ2-3	CASSSSSTDTQYF	TGTGCCAGCAGCTCTAGTTCCACAGATACGCAGTATTTT
TRBD2	TRBV4-1	NA	TRBJ2-7	CASSQMLAGGPYSYEQYF	TGCGCCAGCAGCCAAATGCTAGCGGGAGGACCCTATTCCTACGAGCAGTACTTC
NA	TRBV5-6	few	TRBJ1-2	CASSPTGTYGYTF	TGTGCCAGCAGCCCAACAGGAACCTATGGCTACACCTTC
NA	TRBV7-3	NA	TRBJ1-1	CASSLRSNTEAFF	TGTGCCAGCAGCCTGAGATCAAACACTGAAGCTTTCTTT
TRBD2	TRBV7-3	few	TRBJ2-1	CASSLAGGPYNEQFF	TGTGCCAGCAGCTTAGCGGGGGGGCCCTACAATGAGCAGTTCTTC
NA	TRBV5-6	NA	TRBJ2-1	CASSLVPTSYNEQFF	TGTGCCAGCAGCTTGGTTCCGACTAGCTACAATGAGCAGTTCTTC
NA	TRBV27	NA	TRBJ2-1	CASSLLTSPVYNEQFF	TGTGCCAGCAGTTTACTCACTAGCCCAGTATACAATGAGCAGTTCTTC
NA	TRBV19	NA	TRBJ1-1	CASNSGGARADTEAFF	TGTGCCAGTAATTCTGGGGGCGCGAGGGCGGACACTGAAGCTTTCTTT
NA	TRBV4-1	few	TRBJ2-6	CASRDQGFSGANVLTF	TGCGCCAGCAGGGATCAGGGTTTCTCTGGGGCCAACGTCCTGACTTTC
NA	TRBV11-3	NA	TRBJ2-3	CASSVGLPSTDTQYF	TGTGCCAGCAGCGTAGGACTTCCGAGCACAGATACGCAGTATTTT
TRBD1	TRBV4-1	NA	TRBJ2-5	CASSQDRGRETQYF	TGCGCCAGCAGCCAAGATAGGGGGCGAGAGACCCAGTACTTC
TRBD1	TRBV5-4	once	TRBJ1-1	CASSLDAGGAFKAFF	TGTGCCAGCAGCTTGGATGCAGGGGGCGCATTTAAAGCTTTCTTT
NA	TRBV24-1	NA	TRBJ2-7	CATSDHKGMTYEQYF	TGTGCCACCAGTGATCATAAGGGGATGACCTACGAGCAGTACTTC
NA	TRBV11-3	NA	TRBJ2-5	CASSPFTPQETQYF	TGTGCCAGCAGCCCTTTCACACCCCAAGAGACCCAGTACTTC
NA	TRBV13	once	TRBJ1-2	CASSASPSYGYTF	TGTGCCAGCAGCGCGAGCCCCTCTTACGGCTACACCTTC
TRBD2	TRBV19	once	TRBJ2-2	CASSTGQTSGVGELFF	TGTGCCAGTAGTACCGGGCAGACTAGCGGGGTCGGGGAGCTGTTTTTT